The 22 T cell receptor beta chains in this list originate from one sample, sequenced in a study of cytomegalovirus exposure and HLA in healthy donors. PCR was performed using 60 Vbeta and 13 Jbeta primers. Data came from immunoSEQ multiplex PCR; TCRdb stores just in-frame clones and leaves some out. The profile shows fewer than 200,000 clones, around 76% of them singletons. The sequencing input was PBMCs. The source is a female donor in good health and CMV-seronegative.

The V and J genes are TRBV19 and TRBJ2-1; 13 bases match TRBD2. V was clipped by 8 bases and J by 8 bases; unmatched bases: 9. This CDR3 is built from 15 residues. Germline V gene lookup returns CDR1 LNHDA and CDR2 SQIVND (reference sequence). CDR3 DNA sequence: TGTGCCAGTGGGATGGGACTAGCGGGGAGGGATGAGCAGTTCTTC. It translates to CASGMGLAGRDEQFF.

This chain connects TRBV2 to TRBJ2-5, with 9 positions matching TRBD2. V lost 7 bases, J lost 5 bases, and 14 bases stayed unmatched. There are 16 residues in the CDR3. The V gene's germline CDR1 is SNHLY and CDR2 FYNNEI. CDR3 coding DNA: TGTGCCAGCACCACCCCCAGGGCGGGGGGGGGCGAGACCCAGTACTTC. It encodes CASTTPRAGGGETQYF.

J is TRBJ1-3 and V is TRBV6-5; D possibly corresponds to TRBD1 (5 bases). With 0 bases removed from V and 3 bases from J, the gap between germline ends came to 12 bases. The germline gives CDR1 MNHEY, CDR2 SVGAGI. The CDR3 spans 16 residues. CDR3 amino acids: CASSYSGPGNGNTIYF. CDR3 DNA sequence: TGTGCCAGCAGTTACTCAGGTCCAGGGAATGGAAACACCATATATTTT.

This chain uses TRBV30 with TRBJ2-7, with D perhaps matching TRBD2 (6 bases). Germline CDR1 reads GTSNPN; CDR2 reads SVGIG (reference sequence). Trimming stripped 8 bases from V and 2 bases from J, with 16 bases between. The CDR3 extends over 13 amino acids. CDR3 bases: TGTGCCCGGGCTCGGGGGATCGCCTACGAGCAGTACTTC. Protein product: CARARGIAYEQYF.

This clone was recorded only once. The chain employs TRBV2 and TRBJ2-7; no firm D call. Germline CDR1 reads SNHLY; CDR2 reads FYNNEI. The CDR3 spans 13 residues. V lost 4 bases, J lost 7 bases, and 14 bases lay in between. The CDR3: CASSVTDLWEQYF. The DNA of the CDR3 is TGTGCCAGCAGTGTCACAGACCTCTGGGAGCAGTACTTC.

V and J are TRBV7-8 and TRBJ2-2; 9 bases are a match to TRBD2. The CDR3 covers 15 residues. With 8 bases clipped from V and 3 bases from J, the junction kept 7 bases outside the gene matches. Looked up from germline, CDR1 is SGHVS and CDR2 is FQNEAQ. CDR3 sequence reads: CASSAGLADTGELFF. The CDR3 DNA reads as TGTGCCAGCTCCGCGGGACTAGCCGACACCGGGGAGCTGTTTTTT.

The table lists this clone with a few counts. This sequence joins TRBV11-2 and TRBJ2-2; 8 positions match TRBD1. The germline gives CDR1 SGHAT, CDR2 FQNNGV. With 5 bases clipped from V and 4 bases from J, the junction kept 6 bases outside the gene matches. This CDR3 is built from 15 residues. CDR3 sequence (DNA): TGTGCCAGCAGCCAAACAGGGGGGATCACCGGGGAGCTGTTTTTT. Its translation is CASSQTGGITGELFF.

This clone was observed a single time. This rearrangement joins TRBV7-9 to TRBJ1-2; 7 bases map to TRBD1. After removal of 1 base from V and 3 bases from J, the junction contained 5 bases not matched to a gene. This CDR3 contains 15 residues. CDR1 and CDR2 (germline): SEHNR, FQNEAQ (reference sequence). DNA of the CDR3: TGTGCCAGCAGCTTAGGAACAGGGGAGGACTATGGCTACACCTTC. This translates into CASSLGTGEDYGYTF. Full variable domain (missing parts from reference TRBV7-9 and TRBJ1-2): DTGVSQNPRHKITKRGQNVTFRCDPISEHNRLYWYRQTLGQGPEFLTYFQNEAQLEKSRLLSDRFSAERPKGSFSTLEIQRTEQGDSAMYLCASSLGTGEDYGYTFGSGTRLTVV.

This chain joins TRBV4-1 and TRBJ1-4; the D gene is possibly TRBD1 (6 bases). The V end was cut by 4 bases, the J end by 14 bases, with 29 bases between. CDR1 MGHRA and CDR2 YSYEKL come from the germline V gene. The CDR3 runs to 17 residues. As DNA, the CDR3 is TGCGCCAGCAGCCCCTCATACATACGGGACATCGGACTCAGTCTGTTTTTT. Translation gives CASSPSYIRDIGLSLFF.

The chain is built from TRBV6-5 and TRBJ1-3, with TRBD1 identical over 8 bases. Germline V gene sequence: CDR1 MNHEY, CDR2 SVGAGI. The J segment lost 0 bases and the V segment lost 4 bases, leaving 2 bases of the junction unmatched. There are 15 residues in the CDR3. DNA of the CDR3: TGTGCCAGCAGTTCAACAGGGGGCTCTGGAAACACCATATATTTT. As protein: CASSSTGGSGNTIYF.

The chain employs TRBV7-3 and TRBJ1-2, with a possible D match to TRBD1 (5 bases). The V gene lost 4 bases and the J gene lost 8 bases, with 14 bases spanning the gap. Germline V gives CDR1 SGHTA, CDR2 FQGTGA. The CDR3 has 13 residues. The CDR3 DNA sequence: TGTGCCAGCAGCTCCGACCCGCAGGGAGGCTACACCTTC. It is translated as CASSSDPQGGYTF.

In this sample, this clone turned up a few times. The CDR3 region is CASSSGGQGSNQPQHF. Here the CDR3 DNA reads TGTGCCAGCAGTTCAGGGGGACAGGGCAGCAATCAGCCCCAGCATTTT. This chain joins TRBV13 and TRBJ1-5; TRBD1 matches 9 bases. CDR1 is PRHDT and CDR2 is FYEKMQ in the germline V gene (reference sequence). The CDR3 spans 16 residues. Trimming removed 6 bases from V and 1 base from J; junction bases left unmatched: 7. Full variable domain (remainder filled in from reference TRBV13 and TRBJ1-5): AAGVIQSPRHLIKEKRETATLKCYPIPRHDTVYWYQQGPGQDPQFLISFYEKMQSDKGSIPDRFSAQQFSDYHSELNMSSLELGDSALYFCASSSGGQGSNQPQHFGDGTRLSIL.

The CDR3 loop reads CASSLALLLYNEQFF. CDR3 sequence (DNA): TGTGCCAGCAGCTTAGCTCTCTTACTCTACAATGAGCAGTTCTTC. The chain recombines TRBV7-8 with TRBJ2-1, with unresolved D. The germline V gene has CDR1 SGHVS and CDR2 FQNEAQ. There are 15 residues in the CDR3. V dropped 0 bases and J dropped 3 bases, with 9 bases sitting between them.

The chain uses TRBV5-4 and TRBJ2-2; D is possibly TRBD2 (5 bases). CDR1 is SGHNT and CDR2 is YYREEE in the germline V gene (reference sequence). This CDR3 is built from 15 residues. V gave up 3 bases and J gave up 5 bases, with 14 bases separating them. CDR3: CASSWEPGRTGELFF. In nucleotides, the CDR3 is TGTGCCAGCAGCTGGGAACCGGGAAGAACCGGGGAGCTGTTTTTT.

The chain uses TRBV18 and TRBJ1-5; no clear D. CDR3 length equals 13 residues. Germline CDR1 reads KGHSH; CDR2 reads LQKENI. V was trimmed by 6 bases and J by 6 bases, leaving 12 bases between them. DNA of the CDR3: TGTGCCAGCTCCCAGGATTCCGGTCAGCCCCAGCATTTT. Amino acids: CASSQDSGQPQHF.

The gene calls are TRBV5-8 and TRBJ1-2; TRBD1 might be the D (6 bases). Trimming left V 0 bases short and J 4 bases short, with 19 bases between. CDR3 length: 17 amino acids. Germline V gene sequence: CDR1 SGHTS, CDR2 YDEGEE. The CDR3 is CASSLAWGGEGSYGYTF. DNA of the CDR3: TGTGCCAGCAGCTTGGCCTGGGGGGGCGAGGGATCCTATGGCTACACCTTC.

This clone was found a few times. The rearrangement links TRBV11-2 to TRBJ2-7; 11 positions agree with TRBD2. Germline loops: CDR1 SGHAT, CDR2 FQNNGV. CDR3 length equals 17 residues. V lost 0 bases to trimming and J lost 0 bases; unmatched junction nucleotides: 4. The CDR3 is CASSLDLAGGSSYEQYF. The CDR3 DNA is TGTGCCAGCAGCTTAGATTTAGCGGGAGGGAGCTCCTACGAGCAGTACTTC.

V usage is TRBV29-1 and J usage is TRBJ1-2; the D gene is possibly TRBD1 (6 bases). V lost 3 bases and J 4 bases, leaving 18 bases between the germline ends. CDR1 and CDR2 from the germline V gene are SQVTM and ANQGSEA. This CDR3 is built from 15 residues. As DNA, the CDR3 is TGCAGCGTTGATAAAAAGTCAGGGGCTTCCTATGGCTACACCTTC. Translating gives CSVDKKSGASYGYTF.

CDR3 sequence (DNA): TGTGCCAGCAGCTTAGGACTAGCCTACGATACGCAGTATTTT. It is translated as CASSLGLAYDTQYF. The V gene is TRBV7-3, the J gene TRBJ2-3; 8 positions agree with TRBD2. CDR1 SGHTA and CDR2 FQGTGA come from the germline V gene. V gave up 2 bases and J gave up 6 bases; unmatched junction bases: 4. This CDR3 region has 14 residues. Filled out from reference TRBV7-3 and TRBJ2-3, the complete variable domain reads GAGVSQTPSNKVTEKGKYVELRCDPISGHTALYWYRQSLGQGPEFLIYFQGTGAADDSGLPNDRFFAVRPEGSVSTLKIQRTERGDSAVYLCASSLGLAYDTQYFGPGTRLTVL.

CDR3: CASTLPVRVATGELFF. The CDR3 DNA is TGTGCCAGCACCCTTCCGGTTCGAGTAGCGACCGGGGAGCTGTTTTTT. The chain is built from TRBV7-2 and TRBJ2-2; perhaps TRBD2 as D (5 bases). V dropped 7 bases and J dropped 5 bases, with 20 bases sitting between them. The CDR3 runs 16 residues. Per the germline V gene, CDR1 is SGHTA and CDR2 is FQGNSA.

This clone came up a few times. V gene TRBV12-1 combines with J gene TRBJ2-7; TRBD1 is the table's D call and was not checked against the DNA. TRBV12-1 is given as a pseudogene. The CDR3 spans 16 residues. CDR3 sequence: CASSSGVGQRSYEQYF. The CDR3 region has the DNA TGTGCCAGCAGCTCAGGAGTAGGACAGCGAAGCTACGAGCAGTACTTC.

CDR3 amino acids: CASSLDSHSYEQYF. In nucleotides, the CDR3 is TGTGCCAGCAGCTTGGACAGCCACTCCTACGAGCAGTACTTC. This chain joins TRBV5-4 and TRBJ2-7; D uncertain. Germline V gives CDR1 SGHNT, CDR2 YYREEE (reference sequence). This CDR3 is built from 14 residues. V shed 0 bases and J shed 0 bases, with 7 bases lying between them.